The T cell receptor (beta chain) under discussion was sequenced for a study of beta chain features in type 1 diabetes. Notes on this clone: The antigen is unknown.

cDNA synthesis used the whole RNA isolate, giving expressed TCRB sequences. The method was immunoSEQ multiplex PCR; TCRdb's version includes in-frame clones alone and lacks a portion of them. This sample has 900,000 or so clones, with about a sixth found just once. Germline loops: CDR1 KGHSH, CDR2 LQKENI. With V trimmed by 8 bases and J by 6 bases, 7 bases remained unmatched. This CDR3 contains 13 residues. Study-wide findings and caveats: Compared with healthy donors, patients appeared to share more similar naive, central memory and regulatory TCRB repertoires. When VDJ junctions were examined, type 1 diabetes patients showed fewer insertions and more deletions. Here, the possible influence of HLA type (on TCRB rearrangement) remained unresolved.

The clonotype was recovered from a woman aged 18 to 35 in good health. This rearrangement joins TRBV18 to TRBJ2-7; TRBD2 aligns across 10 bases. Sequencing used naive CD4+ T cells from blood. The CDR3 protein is CASVPTSGTEQYF. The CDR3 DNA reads TGTGCCAGCGTCCCCACTAGCGGGACCGAGCAGTACTTC.